This T cell receptor (beta chain) is from a study of Graves' ophthalmopathy and Graves' hyperthyroidism. Regarding the study as a whole: Thyroid clonotypes that were expanded above 0.001 frequency mostly also appeared in blood.

The TCR beta CDR3 regions underwent amplification from RNA transcripts. HTBI primers primed a first-round RT-PCR, and a second-round multiplex PCR followed. Using its own MiXCR run on the multiplex PCR reads, TCRdb lists one record per CDR3 protein. The sample contains a few hundred thousand distinct CDR3 sequences, roughly 14% of which appear only once. The V end was cut by 9 bases, the J end by 7 bases, with 18 bases between. Germline-derived CDR1 and CDR2 are MNHEY and SVGAGI. The CDR3 covers 13 residues. Enrollment excluded any patients with other autoimmune diseases, uncontrolled infections, pregnancy or lactation. Physicians reached a diagnosis by relying on clinical symptoms, serum thyroxine, TRAb, thyroid ultrasound and orbital computed tomography. This clonotype was observed at least ten times. The target antigen is unknown.

The V call is TRBV6-5, the J call TRBJ1-1; a weak D match, TRBD1 (5 bases). The clonotype was recovered from a woman younger than 30 with stable Graves' hyperthyroidism. Material: peripheral blood. CDR3 protein: CASRRWGVSEAFF. For the CDR3, the DNA is TGTGCCAGTCGGAGATGGGGGGTTAGTGAAGCTTTCTTT.